The T cell receptor beta chain described here comes from a study of blood T cell repertoires in COVID-19. Study information: COVID-19 samples collected from the United States, Italy and Spain covered acute and convalescent phases.

Repertoires were generated with immunoSEQ multiplex PCR, while TCRdb's copy carries only in-frame clones and drops some. Among fewer than 350,000 clones, 75% to 95% were seen once, and the ten largest hold nearly 7%. In Seattle, patients joined the study during active infection and were tracked longitudinally. The sequence came from a woman aged 25-40 years with COVID-19, enrolled during active disease. The sequencing input was peripheral blood.

Here the CDR3 reads CAWRWGTRTYEQYF. For the CDR3, the DNA is TGTGCCTGGAGGTGGGGGACACGAACCTACGAGCAGTACTTC. The rearrangement uses TRBV30 and TRBJ2-7, with TRBD1 as a possible D gene (6 bases). Per germline, CDR1 GTSNPN and CDR2 SVGIG (reference sequence). The CDR3 extends over 14 amino acids. Trimming removed 3 bases from V and 2 bases from J, with 14 bases in between.